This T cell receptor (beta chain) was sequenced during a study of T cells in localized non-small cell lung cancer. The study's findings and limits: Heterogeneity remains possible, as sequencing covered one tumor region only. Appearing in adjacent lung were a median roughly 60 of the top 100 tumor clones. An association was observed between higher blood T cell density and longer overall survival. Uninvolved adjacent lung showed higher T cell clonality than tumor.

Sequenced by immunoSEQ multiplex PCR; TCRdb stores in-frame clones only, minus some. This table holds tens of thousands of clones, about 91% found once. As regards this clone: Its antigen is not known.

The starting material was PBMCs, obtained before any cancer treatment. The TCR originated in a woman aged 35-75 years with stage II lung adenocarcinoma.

The CDR3 nucleotides read TGTGCCAGCAGCTTGGGGGGGACCCAGTACTTC. It encodes CASSLGGTQYF. The rearrangement uses TRBV5-6 and TRBJ2-5; D is undetermined. CDR3 size: 11 residues. Trimming pared 0 bases from V and 7 bases from J, leaving 4 bases between. Germline-derived CDR1 and CDR2 are SGHDT and YYEEEE.